The 23 T cell receptor beta chains presented below share a single source sample, sequenced in a study of beta chain features in type 1 diabetes. Overall study findings and caveats: Across all four CD4+ subsets, people with type 1 diabetes showed modestly shorter TCRB CDR3s.

These TCRs' antigens remain unknown. Every bit of the isolated RNA underwent reverse transcription, so sequencing read expressed TCRB transcripts. The repertoire was sequenced with immunoSEQ multiplex PCR; TCRdb's copy has only in-frame clones and lacks some. Among about 370,000 clones listed, around 10% were seen once. Source material: central memory CD4+ T cells from blood. The receptors come from a man under 40 with type 1 diabetes.

This clone was picked up a small number of times. V gene TRBV7-3 combines with J gene TRBJ2-1; TRBD2 aligns across 7 bases. V lost 5 bases to trimming and J lost 0 bases; unmatched junction nucleotides: 4. Germline V gives CDR1 SGHTA, CDR2 FQGTGA. The CDR3 consists of 15 residues. The CDR3 region has the DNA TGTGCCAGCAGCCTCAGCGGGACCTCCTACAATGAGCAGTTCTTC. As protein: CASSLSGTSYNEQFF.

This clone was seen only a few times. This chain connects TRBV4-2 to TRBJ2-3; TRBD2 matches at 10 bases. The V gene's germline CDR1 is LGHNA and CDR2 YNFKEQ. V was pared by 6 bases and J by 2 bases, with 11 bases of the junction left unmatched. The CDR3 length is 17 residues. The chain's CDR3 is CASRSGGLAQSTDTQYF. Here the CDR3 DNA reads TGTGCCAGCAGGTCCGGGGGACTAGCGCAATCCACAGATACGCAGTATTTT.

This clone was detected a few times. J is TRBJ2-3 and V is TRBV7-3; 9 nucleotides line up with TRBD2. The trim removed 5 bases at V and 4 bases at J, leaving 10 bases unmatched. This CDR3 comprises 16 residues. Germline V lookup: CDR1 SGHTA, CDR2 FQGTGA. CDR3 sequence (DNA): TGTGCCAGCAGCCTCCAGGCGGGAGGGGCCGCAGATACGCAGTATTTT. Its protein is CASSLQAGGAADTQYF.

This clone was seen a few times. This chain connects TRBV6-1 to TRBJ1-1; D unclear. Trimming removed 5 bases at V and 13 bases at J, with 17 bases between. The CDR3 has 12 amino acids. Per germline, CDR1 MNHNS and CDR2 SASEGT. CDR3 nucleotides: TGTGCCAGCAGTCGCGATCTCGTCGGCCTTTTCTTT. Amino acids: CASSRDLVGLFF.

This clone was counted only a few times. Other DNA sequences from this sample encode an identical CDR3 as well. This chain connects TRBV2 to TRBJ1-1; D perhaps matches TRBD1 (5 bases). CDR1 is SNHLY, CDR2 FYNNEI, per germline. V lost 6 bases and J lost 1, with 9 bases in between. The CDR3 is 13 residues long. The CDR3, as DNA: TGTGCCAGCAGAGGGGACGGGAACACTGAAGCTTTCTTT. It specifies CASRGDGNTEAFF.

This clone was counted a few times. At one of its ends the junction is not consistent with the germline gene, which may arise from a read error. The chain recombines TRBV4-1 with TRBJ2-3; 7 positions agree with TRBD1. The CDR3 extends over 14 amino acids. Per the germline V gene, CDR1 is MGHRA and CDR2 is YSYEKL. CDR3 in amino acids: CASSQDRGTDTQYF. The CDR3 DNA reads as TGCGCCAGCAGTCAAGACAGGGGCACAGATACGCAGTATTTT.

This clone was counted a few times. The chain links TRBV18 to TRBJ2-1, with 7 bases aligning to TRBD2. The V and J ends lost 0 bases and 0 bases, in that order; junction bases with no gene match: 8. The CDR3 contains 18 residues. CDR1 and CDR2 from the germline V gene are KGHSH and LQKENI. CDR3 nucleotides: TGTGCCAGCTCACCACCTCCGAGGGGAGGGAGCTCCTACAATGAGCAGTTCTTC. This encodes CASSPPPRGGSSYNEQFF.

This clone has ten or more counts. The chain uses TRBV14 and TRBJ2-1, with TRBD2 matching over 9 bases. Germline values: CDR1 SGHDN, CDR2 FVKESK. The CDR3 length is 17 residues. The ends lost 1 base at V and 2 bases at J; junction bases unmatched: 6. DNA for the CDR3: TGTGCCAGCAGCCAAGTTCGGGCGGGAGGGCCCTACAATGAGCAGTTCTTC. Translating it yields CASSQVRAGGPYNEQFF.

This clone has only a few counts. This chain uses TRBV19 with TRBJ2-6; D ambiguous. Trimming removed 1 base at V and 0 bases at J, with 10 bases between. The CDR3 sequence is 17 residues long. CDR1 is LNHDA and CDR2 is SQIVND in the germline V gene (reference sequence). Here the CDR3 DNA reads TGTGCCAGTAGTATAGTATACCAACGCTCTGGGGCCAACGTCCTGACTTTC. Protein product: CASSIVYQRSGANVLTF.

The genes are TRBV7-2 and TRBJ2-5; D is perhaps TRBD1 (5 bases). The end of the DNA is better explained by TRBJ2-7, so the J call may be wrong. The CDR3 is 12 residues long. The germline CDR1 and CDR2 sequences are SGHTA and FQGNSA. The CDR3 reads CASRPDSYEQYF. Here the CDR3 DNA reads TGTGCCAGCAGACCTGACAGCTACGAGCAGTACTTC.

The chain has TRBV7-9 and TRBJ2-5; no definite D call. The CDR3 consists of 11 residues. From germline, CDR1 is SEHNR and CDR2 FQNEAQ (reference sequence). Trimming stripped 6 bases from V and 2 bases from J, with 4 bases between. CDR3 bases: TGTGCCAGCAGATCGCAAGAGACCCAGTACTTC. Translation: CASRSQETQYF.

The chain combines TRBV18 with TRBJ2-1; 9 bases line up with TRBD2. The CDR3 has 15 residues. Unmatched junction bases numbered 6, after V lost 4 bases and J lost 5 bases. The germline gives CDR1 KGHSH, CDR2 LQKENI. The CDR3 sequence: CASSLVAGGDNEQFF. CDR3 nucleotides: TGTGCCAGCTCACTCGTCGCGGGAGGGGACAATGAGCAGTTCTTC.

This clone has more than one count but fewer than ten. The CDR3 protein is CASRDRAYNEQFF. The CDR3 DNA sequence: TGTGCCAGCAGGGACAGGGCATACAATGAGCAGTTCTTC. The V gene is TRBV2, the J gene TRBJ2-1, with 8 bases aligning to TRBD1. In germline, CDR1 is SNHLY, CDR2 FYNNEI. V lost 6 bases, J lost 4 bases, and 2 bases stayed unmatched. This CDR3 is 13 amino acids long.

The chain recombines TRBV5-1 with TRBJ2-2, with D hard to call. The V end was cut by 0 bases, the J end by 3 bases, with 9 bases between. The germline CDR1 and CDR2 sequences are SGHRS and YFSETQ. This CDR3 is built from 15 residues. The CDR3 spells CASSLAQSHTGELFF. CDR3 coding DNA: TGCGCCAGCAGCTTGGCACAGTCACACACCGGGGAGCTGTTTTTT.

The J gene is TRBJ1-5, the V gene TRBV7-9; the D gene is possibly TRBD1 (6 bases). CDR1 is SEHNR, CDR2 FQNEAQ, per germline (reference sequence). This CDR3 is built from 14 residues. The germline V and J ends were trimmed by 8 bases and 2 bases, with 13 bases remaining between them. In nucleotides, the CDR3 is TGTGCCAGCCAGTACAGGGAAGGCAATCAGCCCCAGCATTTT. Encoded protein: CASQYREGNQPQHF.

This clone has only a few counts. The chain uses TRBV5-1 and TRBJ2-7; D may be TRBD2 (6 bases). V lost 4 bases, J lost 5 bases, and 19 bases lay in between. Germline assignment: CDR1 SGHRS and CDR2 YFSETQ. The CDR3 covers 15 residues. This CDR3 is CASSARLGSRDEQYF. The CDR3 nucleotides read TGCGCCAGCAGCGCAAGACTAGGGAGTAGGGACGAGCAGTACTTC.

This clone was detected only a few times. V gene TRBV7-9 combines with J gene TRBJ2-7; D call uncertain. There are 12 residues in the CDR3. From germline, CDR1 is SEHNR and CDR2 FQNEAQ (reference sequence). Trimming left V 3 bases short and J 0 bases short, with 3 bases between. The CDR3 loop is CASSFDSYEQYF. The CDR3 nucleotides read TGTGCCAGCAGCTTCGACTCCTACGAGCAGTACTTC.

The table lists this clone with a few counts. The V gene is TRBV6-6, the J gene TRBJ1-3; D call uncertain. CDR3 length equals 13 residues. The germline gives CDR1 MNHNY, CDR2 SVGAGI (reference sequence). V lost 7 bases to trimming and J lost 4 bases, with 11 bases between them. In nucleotides, the CDR3 is TGTGCCAGCATCCGTGGCGAAGGAAACACCATATATTTT. Protein sequence: CASIRGEGNTIYF.

This clone was seen a few times. The V gene is TRBV4-2, the J gene TRBJ2-5, with 14 bases aligning to TRBD2. CDR3 length: 17 residues. With 5 bases clipped from V and 4 bases from J, the junction kept 9 bases outside the gene matches. CDR1 and CDR2 from the germline V gene are LGHNA and YNFKEQ. The CDR3 loop reads CASSGGLAGAGGETQYF. The CDR3 bases are TGTGCCAGCAGCGGGGGACTAGCGGGAGCGGGTGGAGAGACCCAGTACTTC.

This clone was detected many times. For the CDR3, the DNA is TGTGCCAGTAGCAACTATCTAGCGGGATTGAAAGAGACCCAGTACTTC. Translation gives CASSNYLAGLKETQYF. The J gene is TRBJ2-5, the V gene TRBV19; 9 bases agree with TRBD2. V was clipped by 6 bases and J by 3 bases; unmatched bases: 11. The germline CDR1 and CDR2 sequences are LNHDA and SQIVND (reference sequence). The CDR3 loop spans 16 amino acids.

This clone showed up just a few times. This chain links TRBV10-2 with TRBJ2-2, with a possible D match to TRBD2 (5 bases). In germline, CDR1 is WSHSY, CDR2 SAAADI. With 7 bases removed from V and 4 bases from J, the gap between germline ends came to 13 bases. The CDR3 covers 14 residues. CDR3 region: CASNPSHGTGELFF. The CDR3 bases are TGCGCCAGCAACCCTAGCCATGGCACCGGGGAGCTGTTTTTT.

This clone was detected a few times. The V call is TRBV7-9, the J call TRBJ2-1; D gene uncertain. The CDR3 totals 16 residues. V was pared by 1 base and J by 1 base, with 11 bases between. Germline lookup yields CDR1 SEHNR and CDR2 FQNEAQ (reference sequence). CDR3 amino acids: CASSLGDGRSYNEQFF. The CDR3 coding sequence is TGTGCCAGCAGCTTAGGTGACGGGCGTTCCTACAATGAGCAGTTCTTC.

In its sample, this clone was seen a few times. The CDR3 sequence: CASQKEGDTQYF. CDR3 nucleotides: TGTGCCAGTCAAAAGGAGGGAGATACGCAGTATTTT. V usage is TRBV6-5 and J usage is TRBJ2-3, with a tentative D call TRBD2 (6 bases). Deletions cut 9 bases from V and 5 bases from J, with 12 bases between. From germline, CDR1 is MNHEY and CDR2 SVGAGI. This CDR3 is 12 amino acids long.